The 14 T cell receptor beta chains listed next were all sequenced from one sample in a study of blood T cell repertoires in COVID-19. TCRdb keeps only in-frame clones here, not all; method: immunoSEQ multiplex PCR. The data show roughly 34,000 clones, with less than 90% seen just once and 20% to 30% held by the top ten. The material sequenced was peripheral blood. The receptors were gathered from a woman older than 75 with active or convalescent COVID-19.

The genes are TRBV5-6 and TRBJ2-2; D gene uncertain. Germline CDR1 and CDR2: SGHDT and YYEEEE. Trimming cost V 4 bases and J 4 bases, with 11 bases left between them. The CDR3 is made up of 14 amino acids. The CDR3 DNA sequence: TGTGCCAGCAGCAGAGGAGAGTTCACCGGGGAGCTGTTTTTT. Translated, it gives CASSRGEFTGELFF.

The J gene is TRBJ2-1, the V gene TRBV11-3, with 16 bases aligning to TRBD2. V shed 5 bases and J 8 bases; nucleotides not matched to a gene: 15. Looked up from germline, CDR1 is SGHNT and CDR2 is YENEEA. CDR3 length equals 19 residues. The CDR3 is CASSRVPPGLAGGKDEQFF. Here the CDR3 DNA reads TGTGCCAGCAGCAGAGTACCTCCGGGACTAGCGGGGGGGAAAGATGAGCAGTTCTTC.

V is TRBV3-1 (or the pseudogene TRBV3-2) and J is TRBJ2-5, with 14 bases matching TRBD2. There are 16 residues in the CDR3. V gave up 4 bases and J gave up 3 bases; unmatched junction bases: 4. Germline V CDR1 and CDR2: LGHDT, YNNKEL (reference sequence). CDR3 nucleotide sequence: TGTGCCAGCAGCCCTGGGACTAGCGGGGGAGAAGAGACCCAGTACTTC. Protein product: CASSPGTSGGEETQYF.

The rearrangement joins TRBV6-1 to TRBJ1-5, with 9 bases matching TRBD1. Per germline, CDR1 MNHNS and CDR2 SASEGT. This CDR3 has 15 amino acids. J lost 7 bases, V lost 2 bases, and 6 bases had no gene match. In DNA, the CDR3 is TGTGCCAGCAGTGAAATAGGGGACAGGGCACAGCCCCAGCATTTT. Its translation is CASSEIGDRAQPQHF.

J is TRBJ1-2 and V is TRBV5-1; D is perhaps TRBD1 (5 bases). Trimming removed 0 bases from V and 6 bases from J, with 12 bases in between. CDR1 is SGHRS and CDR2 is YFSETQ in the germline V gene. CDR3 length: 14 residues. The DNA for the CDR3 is TGCGCCAGCAGCTTGGTGGTGACAGTCGATGGCTACACCTTC. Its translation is CASSLVVTVDGYTF.

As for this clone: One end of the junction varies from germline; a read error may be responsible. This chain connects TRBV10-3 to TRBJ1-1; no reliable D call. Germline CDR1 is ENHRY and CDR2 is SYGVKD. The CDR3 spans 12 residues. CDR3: CAISENLTGAFF. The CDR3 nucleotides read TGTGCCATCAGTGAGAACCTTACTGGAGCTTTCTTT.

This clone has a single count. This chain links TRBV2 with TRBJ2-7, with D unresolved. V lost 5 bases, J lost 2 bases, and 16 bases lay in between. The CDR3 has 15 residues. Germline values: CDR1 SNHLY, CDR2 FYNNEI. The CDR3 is CASSPSTDLTYEQYF. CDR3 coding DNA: TGTGCCAGCAGTCCTTCAACAGACCTGACCTACGAGCAGTACTTC.

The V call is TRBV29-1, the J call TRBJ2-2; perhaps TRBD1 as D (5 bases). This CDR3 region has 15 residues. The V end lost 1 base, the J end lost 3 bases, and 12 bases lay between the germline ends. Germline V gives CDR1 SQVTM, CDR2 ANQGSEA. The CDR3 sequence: CSVEVRGTDTGELFF. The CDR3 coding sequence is TGCAGCGTTGAAGTAAGGGGTACAGACACCGGGGAGCTGTTTTTT.

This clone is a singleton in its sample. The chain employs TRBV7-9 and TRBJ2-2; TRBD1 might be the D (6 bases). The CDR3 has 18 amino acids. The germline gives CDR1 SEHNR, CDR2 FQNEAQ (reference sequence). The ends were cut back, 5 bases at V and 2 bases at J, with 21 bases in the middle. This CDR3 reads CASSRTENQWINTGELFF. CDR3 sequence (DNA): TGTGCCAGCAGCAGGACAGAAAACCAGTGGATAAACACCGGGGAGCTGTTTTTT. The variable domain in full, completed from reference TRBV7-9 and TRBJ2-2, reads DTGVSQNPRHKITKRGQNVTFRCDPISEHNRLYWYRQTLGQGPEFLTYFQNEAQLEKSRLLSDRFSAERPKGSFSTLEIQRTEQGDSAMYLCASSRTENQWINTGELFFGEGSRLTVL.

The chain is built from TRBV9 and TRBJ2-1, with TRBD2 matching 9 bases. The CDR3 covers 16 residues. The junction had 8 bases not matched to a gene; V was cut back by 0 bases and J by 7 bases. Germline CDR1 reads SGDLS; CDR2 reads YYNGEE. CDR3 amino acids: CASSVELRGGPNEQFF. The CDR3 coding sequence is TGTGCCAGCAGCGTAGAGCTGCGGGGGGGACCTAATGAGCAGTTCTTC.

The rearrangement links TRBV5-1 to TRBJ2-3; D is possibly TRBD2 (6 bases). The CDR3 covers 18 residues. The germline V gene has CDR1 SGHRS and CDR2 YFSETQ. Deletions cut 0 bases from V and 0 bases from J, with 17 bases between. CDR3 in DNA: TGCGCCAGCAGCTTGGACCCCCCCCGGGGGTCTAGCACAGATACGCAGTATTTT. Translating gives CASSLDPPRGSSTDTQYF.

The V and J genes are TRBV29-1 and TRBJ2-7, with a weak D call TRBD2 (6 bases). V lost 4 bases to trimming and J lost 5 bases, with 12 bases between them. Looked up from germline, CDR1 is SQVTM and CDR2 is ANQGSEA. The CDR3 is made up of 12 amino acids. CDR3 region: CSVGRRRDEQYF. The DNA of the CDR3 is TGCAGCGTTGGCCGGAGGAGGGACGAGCAGTACTTC.

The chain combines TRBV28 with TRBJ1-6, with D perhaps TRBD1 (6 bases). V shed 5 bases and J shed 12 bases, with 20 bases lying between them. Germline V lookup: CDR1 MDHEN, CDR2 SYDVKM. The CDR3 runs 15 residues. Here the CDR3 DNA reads TGTGCCAGCAGTCCCGCCCCTGGGACAACGATACCCCTCCACTTT. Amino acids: CASSPAPGTTIPLHF.

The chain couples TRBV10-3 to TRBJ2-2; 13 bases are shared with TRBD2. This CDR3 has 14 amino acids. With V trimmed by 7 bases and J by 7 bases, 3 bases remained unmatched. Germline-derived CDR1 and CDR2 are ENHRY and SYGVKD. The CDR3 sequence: CAITGLAGSGELFF. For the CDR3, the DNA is TGTGCCATCACGGGACTAGCGGGGAGCGGGGAGCTGTTTTTT.